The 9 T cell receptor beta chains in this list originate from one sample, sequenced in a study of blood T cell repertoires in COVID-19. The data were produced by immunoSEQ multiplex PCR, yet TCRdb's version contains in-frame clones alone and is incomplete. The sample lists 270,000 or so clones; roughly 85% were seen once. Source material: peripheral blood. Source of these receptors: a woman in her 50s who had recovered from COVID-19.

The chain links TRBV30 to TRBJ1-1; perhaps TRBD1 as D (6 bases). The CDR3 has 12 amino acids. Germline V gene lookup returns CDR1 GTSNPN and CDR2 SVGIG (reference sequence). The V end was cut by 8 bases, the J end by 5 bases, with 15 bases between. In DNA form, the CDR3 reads TGTGCCGGACACAGGGCTGAGACTGAAGCTTTCTTT. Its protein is CAGHRAETEAFF.

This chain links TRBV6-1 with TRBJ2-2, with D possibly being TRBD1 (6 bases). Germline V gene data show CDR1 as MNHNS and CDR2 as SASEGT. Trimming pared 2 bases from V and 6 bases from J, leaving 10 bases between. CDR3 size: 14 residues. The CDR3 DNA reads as TGTGCCAGCAGTGAACCAGGGGATGCCGGGGAGCTGTTTTTT. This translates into CASSEPGDAGELFF.

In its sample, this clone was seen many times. CDR3 nucleotide sequence: TGTGCCAGCAGCGTAACTCCAGCGGGAGGGCCCGGTGAGCAGTTCTTC. Translating gives CASSVTPAGGPGEQFF. This chain uses TRBV9 with TRBJ2-1; 10 bases are a match to TRBD2. V gave up 1 base and J gave up 9 bases; unmatched junction bases: 10. There are 16 residues in the CDR3. CDR1 SGDLS and CDR2 YYNGEE come from the germline V gene.

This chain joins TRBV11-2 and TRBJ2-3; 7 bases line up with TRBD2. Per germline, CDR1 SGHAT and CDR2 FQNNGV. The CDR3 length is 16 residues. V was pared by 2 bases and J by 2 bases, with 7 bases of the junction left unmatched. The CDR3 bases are TGTGCCAGCAGCTTATTTGGCGGGGGTACCACAGATACGCAGTATTTT. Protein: CASSLFGGGTTDTQYF.

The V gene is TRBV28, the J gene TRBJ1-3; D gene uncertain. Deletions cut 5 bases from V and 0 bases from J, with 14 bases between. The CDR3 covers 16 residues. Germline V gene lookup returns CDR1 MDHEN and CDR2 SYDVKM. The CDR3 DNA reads TGTGCCAGCAGTCCCGGGTTGGCTATCTCTGGAAACACCATATATTTT. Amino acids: CASSPGLAISGNTIYF.

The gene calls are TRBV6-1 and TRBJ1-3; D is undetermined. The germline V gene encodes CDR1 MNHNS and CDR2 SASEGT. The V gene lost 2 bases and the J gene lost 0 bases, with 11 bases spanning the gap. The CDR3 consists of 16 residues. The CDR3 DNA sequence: TGTGCCAGCAGTGAAAGGAGGGCCAGCTCTGGAAACACCATATATTTT. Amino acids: CASSERRASSGNTIYF.

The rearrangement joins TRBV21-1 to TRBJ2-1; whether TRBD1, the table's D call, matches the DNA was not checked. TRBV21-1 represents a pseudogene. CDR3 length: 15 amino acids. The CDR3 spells CASSNPYSSYNEQFF. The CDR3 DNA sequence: TGTGCCAGCAGCAATCCTTACAGTTCCTACAATGAGCAGTTCTTC.

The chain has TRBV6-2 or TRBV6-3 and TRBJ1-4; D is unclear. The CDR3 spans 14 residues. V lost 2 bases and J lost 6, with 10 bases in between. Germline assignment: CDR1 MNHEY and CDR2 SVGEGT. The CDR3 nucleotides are TGTGCCAGCAGTTACCGGGGAGGACATGAAAAACTGTTTTTT. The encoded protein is CASSYRGGHEKLFF.

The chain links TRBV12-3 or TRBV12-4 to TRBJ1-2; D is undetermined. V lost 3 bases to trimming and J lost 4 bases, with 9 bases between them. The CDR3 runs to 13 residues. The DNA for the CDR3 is TGTGCCAGCAGTTTCCTCAGGTCCTATGGCTACACCTTC. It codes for CASSFLRSYGYTF.